This TCR beta chain was recorded in a study of response to subunit inactivated influenza vaccine (dated by TCRdb to 2016 to 2018). Background for the entire study: The study used deep quantitative T cell receptor repertoire profiling to track responses to a trivalent subunit inactivated influenza vaccine.

A note on this clonotype: Its antigen is unknown. Per-nucleotide qualities are absent, and no much larger clonotype sits a single base away.

Its CDR3 holds 20 amino acids, cysteine through phenylalanine. Left in the record is the CDR3 DNA by itself, 60 bases read in frame from the first base. The V end loses 2 bases and the J end loses 0 bases, and a stretch of 23 bases separates them. CDR1 and CDR2, looked up from the germline V gene, are KGHSH and LQKENI. The paper as a whole reports these results and caveats: According to the authors, only a limited number of new T cells may be recruited by each seasonal influenza vaccination.

The receptor library was made with RT-PCR. The sample was run on an Illumina HiSeq 2500. TCRdb handled the public reads itself, with Q25 trimming in fastp and clone calling in MiXCR, and kept productive beta chains. One record per CDR3 amino acid sequence lists the most common genes and DNA. The sample table holds around 750,000 distinct CDR3 sequences, of which 21% were seen once. The leading ten clones occupy around 9.6% of the sample. The material sequenced was PBMCs from blood, taken 4 to 6 days after vaccination. This clonotype originated in a man aged 45-60 years who received an inactivated influenza vaccine. Donor details come from another sample of the same person, matched by shared clones. The chain is encoded by TRBV18 joined to TRBJ1-3; a weak D assignment points to TRBD1 (5 bases agree). The sequenced DNA is TGTGCCAGCTCACCAACCTACTCCCAGAGGGGCCTTAGCTCTGGAAACACCATATATTTT. Its translation is CASSPTYSQRGLSSGNTIYF.